The 30 T cell receptor beta chains presented below share a single source sample, sequenced in a study of T cells in lung cancer brain metastases. The method was immunoSEQ multiplex PCR; TCRdb's version includes in-frame clones alone and lacks a portion of them. The data hold 2,300 or so clones, with less than 95% observed a single time. The material sequenced was tumor tissue from the primary lung tumor. The receptors here all came from an older man with non-small cell lung cancer.

V is TRBV18 and J is TRBJ2-7, with TRBD1 identical over 7 bases. The CDR3 is 13 amino acids. CDR1 and CDR2 (germline): KGHSH, LQKENI. The V segment lost 4 bases and the J segment 3 bases; nucleotides outside the gene matches: 3. The CDR3: CASSQGADYEQYF. Here the CDR3 DNA reads TGTGCCAGCTCACAGGGGGCTGACTACGAGCAGTACTTC.

The rearrangement uses TRBV7-2 and TRBJ2-5; 7 nucleotides line up with TRBD2. The V gene's germline CDR1 is SGHTA and CDR2 FQGNSA. V lost 5 bases and J lost 2; bases outside the gene matches: 5. This CDR3 contains 14 residues. In nucleotides, the CDR3 is TGTGCCAGCAGCCTACAGCGGGGTCAAGAGACCCAGTACTTC. Its translation: CASSLQRGQETQYF.

This chain uses TRBV11-2 with TRBJ2-7, with D possibly being TRBD1 (6 bases). The V gene's germline CDR1 is SGHAT and CDR2 FQNNGV. The CDR3 length is 15 residues. Trimming took off 0 bases at V and 3 bases at J, with 12 bases between the two ends. CDR3 DNA sequence: TGTGCCAGCAGCTTAGATGGGGCAGGGGACTACGAGCAGTACTTC. Translation gives CASSLDGAGDYEQYF.

This chain links TRBV15 with TRBJ2-7; TRBD1 is a possible D gene (6 bases). The germline CDR1 and CDR2 sequences are LNHNV and YYDKDF (reference sequence). The CDR3 length is 13 residues. V lost 1 base and J 5 bases, leaving 9 bases between the germline ends. The CDR3 DNA follows: TGTGCCACCAGCAGAGCGGGGACACACGAGCAGTACTTC. Residues: CATSRAGTHEQYF. Full variable domain (missing parts from reference TRBV15 and TRBJ2-7): DAMVIQNPRYQVTQFGKPVTLSCSQTLNHNVMYWYQQKSSQAPKLLFHYYDKDFNNEADTPDNFQSRRPNTSFCFLDIRSPGLGDTAMYLCATSRAGTHEQYFGPGTRLTVT.

The rearrangement uses TRBV19 and TRBJ1-5; weak D call: TRBD1 (5 bases). V was trimmed by 2 bases and J by 0 bases, leaving 11 bases between them. Germline-derived CDR1 and CDR2 are LNHDA and SQIVND (reference sequence). The CDR3 is 16 residues long. CDR3 sequence: CASSITAGHSNQPQHF. CDR3 DNA sequence: TGTGCCAGTAGTATAACGGCAGGGCATAGCAATCAGCCCCAGCATTTT.

As for this clone: Other nucleotide sequences from this sample produce the same CDR3. V usage is TRBV5-1 and J usage is TRBJ2-6; the D gene is possibly TRBD1 (6 bases). V lost 3 bases to trimming and J lost 0 bases, with 13 bases between them. Germline V gives CDR1 SGHRS, CDR2 YFSETQ. The CDR3 totals 17 residues. The DNA for the CDR3 is TGCGCCAGCAGCTCTGGACAGCCTAGCTCTGGGGCCAACGTCCTGACTTTC. It translates to CASSSGQPSSGANVLTF.

In the case of this clone: Its ends do not fully match the called genes, so a read error is possible. The chain employs TRBV9 and TRBJ2-1; possible D gene TRBD2, 6 bases. The germline V gene encodes CDR1 SGDLS and CDR2 YYNGEE. The length of the CDR3 is 13 residues. DNA for the CDR3: TGTGCCAACAGCGCCGGGACTCAGAATGAGCAGTTCTTC. Encoded protein: CANSAGTQNEQFF.

A single count supports this clone. The chain recombines TRBV7-3 with TRBJ2-1; 7 bases match TRBD1. V dropped 5 bases and J dropped 10; count of bases not matched to a gene: 8. Germline-derived CDR1 and CDR2 are SGHTA and FQGTGA. The CDR3 has 13 amino acids. The CDR3: CASSPTGYGEQFF. For the CDR3, the DNA is TGTGCCAGCAGCCCGACAGGGTACGGAGAGCAGTTCTTC.

The chain employs TRBV5-1 and TRBJ1-5; no definite D call. V lost 0 bases and J lost 1, with 8 bases in between. The CDR3 has 15 residues. CDR1 is SGHRS, CDR2 YFSETQ, per germline. CDR3 in DNA: TGCGCCAGCAGCTTGGACAGTCCGAGCAATCAGCCCCAGCATTTT. Translated, it gives CASSLDSPSNQPQHF.

The CDR3 loop reads CASSDSEGGGNEKLFF. In DNA, the CDR3 is TGTGCCAGCAGTGACTCAGAGGGGGGGGGTAATGAAAAACTGTTTTTT. The chain employs TRBV6-4 and TRBJ1-4, with TRBD1 as a possible D gene (6 bases). Germline V lookup: CDR1 MRHNA, CDR2 SNTAGT. The length of the CDR3 is 16 residues. Trimming left V 0 bases short and J 4 bases short, with 12 bases between.

The gene calls are TRBV18 and TRBJ1-5; D remains unclear. CDR1 and CDR2 from the germline V gene are KGHSH and LQKENI. The CDR3 is 13 amino acids. The V and J ends lost 3 bases and 4 bases respectively, with 7 bases between them. DNA for the CDR3: TGTGCCAGCTCACCCGGGAAGAATCAGCCCCAGCATTTT. Translated, it gives CASSPGKNQPQHF.

The chain is built from TRBV6-6 and TRBJ2-7; TRBD2 matches at 11 bases. The CDR3 is 15 amino acids. Looked up from germline, CDR1 is MNHNY and CDR2 is SVGAGI (reference sequence). V trimming: 6 bases; J trimming: 0 bases; junction bases outside the gene matches: 4. CDR3 DNA: TGTGCCAGCAGGGTGGGACTAGCGGACTCCTACGAGCAGTACTTC. The encoded protein is CASRVGLADSYEQYF.

The gene calls are TRBV21-1 and TRBJ1-1. TRBV21-1 is noted as a pseudogene. The CDR3 extends over 14 amino acids. CDR3 sequence (DNA): TGTGCCAGCAGCAAAGGTCCTACCTGCACTGAAGCTTTCTTT. Amino acid sequence: CASSKGPTCTEAFF.

The chain couples TRBV15 to TRBJ2-7, with D maybe TRBD2 (6 bases). This CDR3 has 15 amino acids. The germline V gene encodes CDR1 LNHNV and CDR2 YYDKDF (reference sequence). Trimming took off 0 bases at V and 5 bases at J, with 14 bases between the two ends. The CDR3 nucleotides read TGTGCCACCAGCAGAGACCCAGGCGGGGCAAACGAGCAGTACTTC. Residues: CATSRDPGGANEQYF.

V gene TRBV30 combines with J gene TRBJ2-1; D is ambiguous. This CDR3 spans 14 amino acids. V was clipped by 6 bases and J by 4 bases, with 16 bases between them. The V gene's germline CDR1 is GTSNPN and CDR2 SVGIG (reference sequence). The CDR3 here is CACPKYQSYNEQFF. CDR3 nucleotide sequence: TGTGCCTGTCCCAAGTACCAATCATACAATGAGCAGTTCTTC. Supplemented by reference TRBV30 and TRBJ2-1, the full variable domain reads SQTIHQWPATLVQPVGSPLSLECTVEGTSNPNLYWYRQAAGRGLQLLFYSVGIGQISSEVPQNLSASRPQDRQFILSSKKLLLSDSGFYLCACPKYQSYNEQFFGPGTRLTVL.

V gene TRBV29-1 combines with J gene TRBJ2-5; 11 nucleotides match TRBD2. Germline CDR1 is SQVTM and CDR2 is ANQGSEA. CDR3 size: 14 residues. V was pared by 1 base and J by 4 bases, with 2 bases of the junction left unmatched. The CDR3 loop is CSVEGGLAGETQYF. The CDR3 DNA reads TGCAGCGTTGAAGGCGGACTAGCGGGAGAGACCCAGTACTTC.

This chain joins TRBV7-3 and TRBJ2-2; TRBD2 aligns across 7 bases. The CDR3 is made up of 14 amino acids. V lost 4 bases to trimming and J lost 4 bases; unmatched junction nucleotides: 3. The germline V gene has CDR1 SGHTA and CDR2 FQGTGA. CDR3 region: CASSSLAFTGELFF. The CDR3, as DNA: TGTGCCAGCAGCTCACTAGCGTTCACCGGGGAGCTGTTTTTT.

V and J are TRBV5-1 and TRBJ1-1; TRBD1 matches 12 bases. The CDR3 has 16 residues. Germline lookup yields CDR1 SGHRS and CDR2 YFSETQ. The trim removed 5 bases at V and 1 base at J, leaving 6 bases unmatched. Written as DNA, the CDR3 is TGCGCCAGCAGGCCCGGGACAGGGGGCGGGAACACTGAAGCTTTCTTT. Translation: CASRPGTGGGNTEAFF. The complete variable domain, with remaining parts taken from reference TRBV5-1 and TRBJ1-1, reads KAGVTQTPRYLIKTRGQQVTLSCSPISGHRSVSWYQQTPGQGLQFLFEYFSETQRNKGNFPGRFSGRQFSNSRSEMNVSTLELGDSALYLCASRPGTGGGNTEAFFGQGTRLTVV.

The chain employs TRBV6-5 and TRBJ2-7; D gene uncertain. The CDR3 runs 13 residues. Trimming pared 5 bases from V and 5 bases from J, leaving 13 bases between. CDR1 MNHEY and CDR2 SVGAGI come from the germline V gene. The CDR3 DNA is TGTGCCAGCAGTCAACGGTGGGCAGACGAGCAGTACTTC. It encodes CASSQRWADEQYF.

A note on this clone: Within the sample, other DNA sequences also encode this same CDR3. The gene calls are TRBV30 and TRBJ1-5, with D maybe TRBD1 (6 bases). CDR1 and CDR2 from the germline V gene are GTSNPN and SVGIG (reference sequence). The CDR3 spans 13 residues. V was pared by 1 base and J by 7 bases, with 11 bases between. This chain's CDR3 is CAWSGQGNQPQHF. CDR3 nucleotides: TGTGCCTGGAGTGGGCAGGGGAACCAGCCCCAGCATTTT. Filled out from reference TRBV30 and TRBJ1-5, the complete variable domain reads SQTIHQWPATLVQPVGSPLSLECTVEGTSNPNLYWYRQAAGRGLQLLFYSVGIGQISSEVPQNLSASRPQDRQFILSSKKLLLSDSGFYLCAWSGQGNQPQHFGDGTRLSIL.

This clone has only one observation. This chain joins TRBV5-4 and TRBJ2-3, with D unresolved. Looked up from germline, CDR1 is SGHNT and CDR2 is YYREEE (reference sequence). The V end lost 2 bases, the J end lost 3 bases, and 7 bases lay between the germline ends. CDR3 size: 13 residues. CDR3 bases: TGTGCCAGCAGCTTCGTTGTAACAGATACGCAGTATTTT. It yields the protein CASSFVVTDTQYF.

The chain links TRBV2 to TRBJ2-2; no clear D. CDR3 length: 12 amino acids. V lost 6 bases and J lost 3, with 5 bases in between. CDR1 is SNHLY and CDR2 is FYNNEI in the germline V gene. The CDR3 is CASSRHTGELFF. CDR3 nucleotide sequence: TGTGCCAGCAGCAGACACACCGGGGAGCTGTTTTTT.

J is TRBJ1-1 and V is TRBV2; D is unresolved. V dropped 1 base and J dropped 4 bases, with 4 bases sitting between them. CDR3 length: 12 residues. Germline CDR1 and CDR2: SNHLY and FYNNEI. In DNA form, the CDR3 reads TGTGCCAGCAGTGAAGAGGGCACTGAAGCTTTCTTT. This translates into CASSEEGTEAFF.

The rearrangement uses TRBV5-1 and TRBJ1-2; D perhaps matches TRBD1 (5 bases). The germline V gene encodes CDR1 SGHRS and CDR2 YFSETQ. This CDR3 is built from 13 residues. V gave up 1 base and J gave up 5 bases, with 9 bases separating them. The DNA of the CDR3 is TGCGCCAGCAGCTTGAATGCAGGGTATGGCTACACCTTC. Encoded protein: CASSLNAGYGYTF. Full variable domain (missing parts from reference TRBV5-1 and TRBJ1-2): KAGVTQTPRYLIKTRGQQVTLSCSPISGHRSVSWYQQTPGQGLQFLFEYFSETQRNKGNFPGRFSGRQFSNSRSEMNVSTLELGDSALYLCASSLNAGYGYTFGSGTRLTVV.

The gene calls are TRBV6-5 and TRBJ1-1; TRBD1 matches 7 bases. The CDR3 totals 12 residues. The V and J ends lost 8 bases and 7 bases, in that order; junction bases with no gene match: 7. Per the germline V gene, CDR1 is MNHEY and CDR2 is SVGAGI. CDR3 loop: CASGGGVSEAFF. The CDR3 DNA reads as TGTGCCAGCGGAGGGGGCGTCAGTGAAGCTTTCTTT.

The V gene is TRBV18, the J gene TRBJ1-2, with TRBD1 identical over 7 bases. The V segment lost 3 bases and the J segment 4 bases; nucleotides outside the gene matches: 5. The CDR3 length is 14 residues. CDR1 KGHSH and CDR2 LQKENI come from the germline V gene. In DNA form, the CDR3 reads TGTGCCAGCTCACCGGGGACAGCCGGCTATGGCTACACCTTC. It yields the protein CASSPGTAGYGYTF.

V is TRBV30 and J is TRBJ2-2; D remains ambiguous. The CDR3 is 11 amino acids. The ends were cut back, 5 bases at V and 7 bases at J, with 8 bases in the middle. The germline CDR1 and CDR2 sequences are GTSNPN and SVGIG (reference sequence). CDR3 in amino acids: CAWGLGGELFF. As DNA, the CDR3 is TGTGCCTGGGGGTTAGGCGGGGAGCTGTTTTTT.

The chain carries TRBV4-3 and TRBJ1-4; D gene uncertain. Germline CDR1 reads LGHNA; CDR2 reads YSLEER. V lost 1 base, J lost 3 bases, and 6 bases lay in between. CDR3 size: 14 residues. CDR3 region: CASSQGAANEKLFF. CDR3 coding DNA: TGCGCCAGCAGCCAAGGAGCGGCTAATGAAAAACTGTTTTTT.

About this clone: One end of the junction is discordant with germline, which a read error may explain. The rearrangement links TRBV6-4 to TRBJ2-2; D gene ambiguous. This CDR3 has 14 amino acids. In germline, CDR1 is MRHNA, CDR2 SNTAGT. In DNA, the CDR3 is TGTGCTAGCAGTGCGAGCTTTTACACCGGGGAGCTGTTTTTT. It specifies CASSASFYTGELFF.

This sequence joins TRBV10-3 and TRBJ2-5; D possibly corresponds to TRBD1 (6 bases). Deletions cut 9 bases from V and 5 bases from J, with 13 bases between. This CDR3 is built from 12 residues. Per the germline V gene, CDR1 is ENHRY and CDR2 is SYGVKD. CDR3 loop: CAIQGSGETQYF. CDR3 DNA: TGTGCCATTCAGGGGAGTGGGGAGACCCAGTACTTC.